This entry is about one TCR beta chain. What it recognizes is unknown. CDR3 size: 14 residues. Germline loops: CDR1 SGDLS, CDR2 YYNGEE. V gave up 2 bases and J gave up 4 bases, with 12 bases separating them. TCRdb itself ran the 5' RACE reads through MiXCR, one entry per CDR3 protein. In the table there are approximately 400,000 distinct CDR3 sequences, roughly a quarter of which are singletons. These data are taken from a study of T-cell memory formation after mild COVID-19. For the study at large: For the most part, TCR clusters were specific to one donor.

Study outcomes and limitations: CD4/CD8 balance held among clones contracting day 15 to 85, and later expanders leaned CD4+.

The sequence came from an adult woman who had mild COVID-19 (a few samples of this study predate the infection). Cell type and time point are not known. The sample comprised PBMCs or a T cell subset sorted from them (not recorded which). V and J are TRBV9 and TRBJ1-1; D possibly corresponds to TRBD1 (5 bases). The CDR3 DNA is TGTGCCAGCAGCGTTGACAGTCTCGGCACTGAAGCTTTCTTT. Amino acid sequence: CASSVDSLGTEAFF.